This T cell receptor beta chain was retrieved from a study of metastatic and nonmetastatic thyroid tumors. Whole-study findings and limits: A significant increase in TCR beta diversity was reportedly seen in malignant thyroid tumors relative to benign nodules, in blood and tumor.

The CDR3 runs to 13 residues. Trimming shortened V by 2 bases and J by 4 bases, and 8 bases separated the two germline ends. Using MiXCR, TCRdb reanalyzed the PCR reads. The sample includes about 25,000 clones, 21% of them seen just once. Concerning this clone itself: Its antigen is currently unknown.

Patients underwent thyroid surgery, and none had received any treatment before it. The chain combines TRBV12-3 or TRBV12-4 with TRBJ1-2; D ambiguous. The sample was blood. This clonotype was obtained from a male donor with papillary thyroid cancer or a benign thyroid nodule (not recorded which). Some clones in this sample may be carry-over from other donors' samples. CDR3 nucleotides: TGTGCCAGCAGTTTATCCCGAGGCTATGGCTACACCTTC. Residues: CASSLSRGYGYTF.